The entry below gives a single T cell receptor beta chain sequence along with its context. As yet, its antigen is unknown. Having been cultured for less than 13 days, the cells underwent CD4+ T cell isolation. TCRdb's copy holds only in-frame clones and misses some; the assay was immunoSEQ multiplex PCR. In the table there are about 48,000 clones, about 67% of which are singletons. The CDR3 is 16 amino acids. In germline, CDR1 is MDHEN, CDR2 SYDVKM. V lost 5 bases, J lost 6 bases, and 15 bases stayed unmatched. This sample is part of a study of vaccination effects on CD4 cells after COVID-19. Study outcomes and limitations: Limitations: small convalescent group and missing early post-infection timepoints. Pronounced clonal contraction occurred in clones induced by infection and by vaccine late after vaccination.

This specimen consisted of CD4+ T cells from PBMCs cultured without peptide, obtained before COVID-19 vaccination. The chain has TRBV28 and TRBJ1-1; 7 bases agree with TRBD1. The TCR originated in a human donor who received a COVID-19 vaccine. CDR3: CASSQSRGSQNAEAFF. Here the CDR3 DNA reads TGTGCCAGCAGTCAAAGCAGGGGGTCCCAAAATGCTGAAGCTTTCTTT.